What follows are 6 T cell receptor beta chains derived from one specimen sequenced in a study of chemoradiotherapy in HPV16-positive cancers. The assay was immunoSEQ multiplex PCR, and TCRdb's table has in-frame clones only and misses some. The sample lists thousands of clones; approximately 90% were seen once. This sample comprised tumor tissue, obtained from a patient who underwent chemoradiotherapy. The source of these receptors is a human donor with HPV-associated anogenital cancer.

The gene calls are TRBV29-1 and TRBJ2-1; D possibly corresponds to TRBD1 (7 bases). The CDR3 is 14 amino acids. From germline, CDR1 is SQVTM and CDR2 ANQGSEA. With 0 bases removed from V and 13 bases from J, the gap between germline ends came to 19 bases. This CDR3 reads CSVEEWQGGGGQFF. The CDR3 DNA is TGCAGCGTTGAAGAATGGCAGGGGGGCGGAGGTCAGTTCTTC.

The genes are TRBV5-8 and TRBJ1-4, with D uncertain. V was cut by 0 bases and J by 0 bases, with 12 bases left in between. CDR3 size: 17 residues. Germline CDR1 and CDR2: SGHTS and YDEGEE. Written as DNA, the CDR3 is TGTGCCAGCAGCTTGGCATGGACGGGAGCAACTAATGAAAAACTGTTTTTT. Translating it yields CASSLAWTGATNEKLFF.

The chain links TRBV2 to TRBJ2-3; D perhaps matches TRBD2 (5 bases). Germline V gives CDR1 SNHLY, CDR2 FYNNEI. The CDR3 is 17 residues long. V lost 4 bases to trimming and J lost 6 bases, with 23 bases between them. CDR3 bases: TGTGCCAGCAGTGCTCTGGACTTATCCATACCCCGGGATACGCAGTATTTT. Translating it yields CASSALDLSIPRDTQYF.

V usage is TRBV6-1 and J usage is TRBJ2-5; 12 positions match TRBD2. V shed 3 bases and J 7 bases; nucleotides not matched to a gene: 15. CDR3 length: 18 amino acids. CDR1 is MNHNS and CDR2 is SASEGT in the germline V gene. The CDR3 protein is CASSEFPKLAGGRRTQYF. The CDR3 bases are TGTGCCAGCAGTGAGTTCCCGAAACTAGCGGGGGGTCGTCGGACCCAGTACTTC.

The CDR3 loop reads CASSQAGIGTEAFF. CDR3 nucleotide sequence: TGTGCCAGCAGCCAAGCGGGGATCGGCACTGAAGCTTTCTTT. J is TRBJ1-1 and V is TRBV13; unclear D gene. Germline loops: CDR1 PRHDT, CDR2 FYEKMQ (reference sequence). This CDR3 contains 14 residues. Trimming left V 5 bases short and J 4 bases short, with 14 bases between.

This chain joins TRBV7-8 and TRBJ1-6; TRBD1 agrees at 7 bases. With V trimmed by 1 base and J by 2 bases, 5 bases remained unmatched. This CDR3 has 17 amino acids. In germline, CDR1 is SGHVS, CDR2 FQNEAQ. The CDR3 coding sequence is TGTGCCAGCAGCTTAGAAGGGACAGTTACCTATAATTCACCCCTCCACTTT. This gives the protein CASSLEGTVTYNSPLHF.